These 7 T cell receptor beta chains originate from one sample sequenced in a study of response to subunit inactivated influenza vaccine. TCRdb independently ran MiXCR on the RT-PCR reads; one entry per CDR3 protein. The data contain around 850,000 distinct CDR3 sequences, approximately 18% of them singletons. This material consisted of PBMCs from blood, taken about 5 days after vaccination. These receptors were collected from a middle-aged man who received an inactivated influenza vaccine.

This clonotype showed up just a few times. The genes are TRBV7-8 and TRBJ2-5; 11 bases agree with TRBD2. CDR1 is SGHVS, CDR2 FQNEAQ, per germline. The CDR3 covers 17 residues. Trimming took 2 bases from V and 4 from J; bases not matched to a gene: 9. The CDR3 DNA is TGTGCCAGCAGCTTAATAACTAGCGGGAGTATACGAGAGACCCAGTACTTC. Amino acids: CASSLITSGSIRETQYF.

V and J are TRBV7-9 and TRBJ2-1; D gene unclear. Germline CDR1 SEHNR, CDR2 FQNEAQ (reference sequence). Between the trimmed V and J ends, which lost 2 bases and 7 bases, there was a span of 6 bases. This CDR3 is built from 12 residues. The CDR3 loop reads CASSLRINEQFF. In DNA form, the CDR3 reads TGTGCCAGCAGCTTACGAATTAATGAGCAGTTCTTC.

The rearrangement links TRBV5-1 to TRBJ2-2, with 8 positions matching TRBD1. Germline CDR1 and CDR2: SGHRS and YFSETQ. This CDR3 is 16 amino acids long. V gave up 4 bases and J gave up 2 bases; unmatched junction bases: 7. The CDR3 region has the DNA TGCGCCAGCAGCAGTACAGGGGGTGTAAACACCGGGGAGCTGTTTTTT. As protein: CASSSTGGVNTGELFF. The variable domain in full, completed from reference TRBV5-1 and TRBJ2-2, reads KAGVTQTPRYLIKTRGQQVTLSCSPISGHRSVSWYQQTPGQGLQFLFEYFSETQRNKGNFPGRFSGRQFSNSRSEMNVSTLELGDSALYLCASSSTGGVNTGELFFGEGSRLTVL.

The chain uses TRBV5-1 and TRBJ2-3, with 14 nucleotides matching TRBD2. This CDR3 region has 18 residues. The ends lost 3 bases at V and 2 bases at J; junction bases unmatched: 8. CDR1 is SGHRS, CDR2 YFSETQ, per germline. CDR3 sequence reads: CASSWGTSGGQSTDTQYF. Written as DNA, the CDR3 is TGCGCCAGCAGCTGGGGGACTAGCGGGGGCCAGTCCACAGATACGCAGTATTTT.

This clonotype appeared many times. This CDR3 is CSVEGGRDYEQYF. Written as DNA, the CDR3 is TGCAGCGTTGAAGGGGGCAGAGACTACGAGCAGTACTTC. The chain employs TRBV29-1 and TRBJ2-7; perhaps TRBD1 as D (5 bases). V was pared by 1 base and J by 3 bases, with 10 bases between. CDR1 and CDR2 (germline): SQVTM, ANQGSEA. CDR3 length: 13 residues.

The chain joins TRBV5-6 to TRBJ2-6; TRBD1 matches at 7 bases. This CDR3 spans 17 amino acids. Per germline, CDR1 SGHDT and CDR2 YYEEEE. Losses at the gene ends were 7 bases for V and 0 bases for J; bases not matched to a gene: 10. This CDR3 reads CASGDRALYSGANVLTF. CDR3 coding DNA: TGTGCCAGCGGTGACAGGGCCTTATACTCTGGGGCCAACGTCCTGACTTTC.

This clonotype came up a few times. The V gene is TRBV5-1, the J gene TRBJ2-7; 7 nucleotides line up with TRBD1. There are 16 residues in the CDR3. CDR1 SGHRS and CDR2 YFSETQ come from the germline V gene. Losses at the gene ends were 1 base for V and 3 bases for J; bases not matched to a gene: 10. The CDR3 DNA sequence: TGCGCCAGCAGCTTGTCGGACCGAACAGGGGACTACGAGCAGTACTTC. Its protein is CASSLSDRTGDYEQYF.